This is a list of T cell receptor beta chains from one sample in a study of blood T cell repertoires in COVID-19. Measured with immunoSEQ multiplex PCR; TCRdb has only the in-frame clones, and not every one. Counted here are some 220,000 clones, about 78% occurring once; the ten biggest clones make up around 7.3%. Sequenced input: peripheral blood. The receptors stem from a woman between 70 and 85 years old with acute or convalescent COVID-19. Each CDR3 is given with its conserved first and last residue. A D gene is named only where the DNA matches it firmly. Rows may omit the clone size; those that give it use once, few, many or a size class.

clone_size	v_call	j_call	d_call	cdr3_nt	cdr3_aa
NA	TRBV6-5	TRBJ1-1	TRBD1	TGTGCCAGCAGTTATAAAGGACAGGGGATCTCTGAAGCTTTCTTT	CASSYKGQGISEAFF
once	TRBV7-6	TRBJ2-3	TRBD2	TGTGCCAGCAGCCCTGGGACTACTTCTAGCACAGATACGCAGTATTTT	CASSPGTTSSTDTQYF
NA	TRBV3-1/TRBV3-2	TRBJ1-2	NA	TGTGCCAGCAGCCAAGATTCGGGGGTCCGTGGCTACACCTTC	CASSQDSGVRGYTF
NA	TRBV4-2	TRBJ1-2	NA	TGTGCCAGCAGCCAAGATCTGGCAGGGCTACGTGGCTACACCTTC	CASSQDLAGLRGYTF
once	TRBV15	TRBJ1-2	TRBD1	TGTGCCACCAGCACTAACCCGGGACAGGGCATTGGCTACACCTTC	CATSTNPGQGIGYTF
NA	TRBV30	TRBJ1-1	NA	TGTGCCTGGAGTGTACAGGAGAACACTGAAGCTTTCTTT	CAWSVQENTEAFF
NA	TRBV3-1/TRBV3-2	TRBJ1-2	NA	TGTGCCAGCAGCCAACCCGGGCGCGCAGGGATTTATGGCTACACCTTC	CASSQPGRAGIYGYTF
once	TRBV5-1	TRBJ2-2	TRBD2	TGCGCCAGCAGCTTCCTAGCGGGGGGGCTATCCGGGGAGCTGTTTTTT	CASSFLAGGLSGELFF
NA	TRBV19	TRBJ2-2	TRBD1	TGTGCCAGTAAAGCCTACGGGACAGGGACCGGGGAGCTGTTTTTT	CASKAYGTGTGELFF
few	TRBV11-2	TRBJ1-2	NA	TGTGCCAGCAGCTTAGTAGGAGGGGCGGCGGGCTACACCTTC	CASSLVGGAAGYTF
NA	TRBV14	TRBJ1-2	TRBD1	TGTGCCAGCAGCCCCCGGACAGGGGATGGCTACACCTTC	CASSPRTGDGYTF